This T cell receptor beta chain came from a study of regulatory T cells in long-lasting Graves disease. The CDR3 sequence is 16 residues long. Germline CDR1 reads SGDLS; CDR2 reads YYNGEE. V shed 0 bases and J shed 4 bases, with 14 bases lying between them. In the case of this clonotype: No antigen is known for it.

General study findings and limits: Persistent disease favored TRBV28, TRBJ1-2 and TRBJ2-5. TCR diversity was lower in persistent Graves' patients (versus newly diagnosed ones).

Time point described: persistent/refractory GD, antithyroid drugs over 5 years with positive TRAb. PBMC RNA was the source of the TCR library. The patient group derived from an endocrinology department in Xi'an, China. With iRepertoire HTBI primers and Arm-PCR of CDR3 regions, TCR beta libraries were built. TCRdb reprocessed the multiplex PCR reads with MiXCR, giving one entry per CDR3 protein. Of 300,000 to 350,000 distinct CDR3 sequences listed, around 20% are singletons. V gene TRBV9 combines with J gene TRBJ2-1, with D hard to call. This sample comprised peripheral blood mononuclear cells (PBMCs), obtained when the disease was refractory, from a patient treated with antithyroid drugs. This receptor was obtained from a female donor with Graves disease. In nucleotides, the CDR3 is TGTGCCAGCAGCGTAGACCCTAGAAGGTCGTACAATGAGCAGTTCTTC. It yields the protein CASSVDPRRSYNEQFF.